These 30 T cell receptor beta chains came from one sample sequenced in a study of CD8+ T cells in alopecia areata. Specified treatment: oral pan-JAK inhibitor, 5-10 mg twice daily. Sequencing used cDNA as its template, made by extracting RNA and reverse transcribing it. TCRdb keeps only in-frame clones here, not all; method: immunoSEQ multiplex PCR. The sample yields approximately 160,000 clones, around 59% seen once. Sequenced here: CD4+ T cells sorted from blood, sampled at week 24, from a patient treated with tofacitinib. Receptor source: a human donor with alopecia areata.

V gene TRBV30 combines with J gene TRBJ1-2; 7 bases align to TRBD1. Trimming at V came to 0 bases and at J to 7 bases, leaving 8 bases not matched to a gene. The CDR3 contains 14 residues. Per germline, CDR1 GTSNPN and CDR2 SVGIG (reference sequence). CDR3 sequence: CAWSVGRQGAGYTF. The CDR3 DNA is TGTGCCTGGAGTGTGGGTAGACAGGGCGCTGGCTACACCTTC.

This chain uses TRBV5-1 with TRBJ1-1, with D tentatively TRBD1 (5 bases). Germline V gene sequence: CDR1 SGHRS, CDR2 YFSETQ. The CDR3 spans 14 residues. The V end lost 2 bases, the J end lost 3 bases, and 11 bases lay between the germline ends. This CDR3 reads CASSFVLGDTEAFF. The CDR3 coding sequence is TGCGCCAGCAGCTTCGTCCTAGGGGACACTGAAGCTTTCTTT.

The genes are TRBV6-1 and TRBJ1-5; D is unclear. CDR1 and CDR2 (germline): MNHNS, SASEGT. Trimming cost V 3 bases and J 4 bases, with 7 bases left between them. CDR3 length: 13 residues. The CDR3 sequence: CASSETGNQPQHF. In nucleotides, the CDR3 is TGTGCCAGCAGTGAGACGGGTAATCAGCCCCAGCATTTT.

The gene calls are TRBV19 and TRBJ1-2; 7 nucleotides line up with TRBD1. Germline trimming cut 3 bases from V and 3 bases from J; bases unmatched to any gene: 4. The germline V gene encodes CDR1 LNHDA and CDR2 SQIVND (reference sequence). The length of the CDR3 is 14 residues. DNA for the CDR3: TGTGCCAGTAGTATGGGGACAGTGTACTATGGCTACACCTTC. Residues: CASSMGTVYYGYTF.

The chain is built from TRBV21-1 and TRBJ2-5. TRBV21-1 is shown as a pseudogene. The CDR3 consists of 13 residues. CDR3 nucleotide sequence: TGTGCCAGCAGCACCGGGCAACAAGAGACCCAGTACTTC. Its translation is CASSTGQQETQYF.

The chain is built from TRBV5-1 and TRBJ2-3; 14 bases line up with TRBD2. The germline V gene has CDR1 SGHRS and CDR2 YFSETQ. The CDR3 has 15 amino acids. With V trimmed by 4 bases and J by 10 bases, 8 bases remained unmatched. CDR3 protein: CASSAPGLAGDAQYF. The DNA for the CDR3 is TGCGCCAGCAGCGCACCGGGACTAGCGGGGGATGCGCAGTATTTT.

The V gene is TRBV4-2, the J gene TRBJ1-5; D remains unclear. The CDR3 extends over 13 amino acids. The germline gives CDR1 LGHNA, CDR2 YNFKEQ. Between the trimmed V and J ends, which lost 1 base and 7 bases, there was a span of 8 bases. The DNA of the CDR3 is TGTGCCAGCAGCCAAGCAAAAGAGCAGCCCCAGCATTTT. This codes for CASSQAKEQPQHF.

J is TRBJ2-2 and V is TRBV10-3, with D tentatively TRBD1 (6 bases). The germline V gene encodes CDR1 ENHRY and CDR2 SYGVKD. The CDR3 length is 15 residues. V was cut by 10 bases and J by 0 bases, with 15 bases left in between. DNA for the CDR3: TGTGCCACCGCGAGGGACAACTCGAACACCGGGGAGCTGTTTTTT. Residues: CATARDNSNTGELFF.

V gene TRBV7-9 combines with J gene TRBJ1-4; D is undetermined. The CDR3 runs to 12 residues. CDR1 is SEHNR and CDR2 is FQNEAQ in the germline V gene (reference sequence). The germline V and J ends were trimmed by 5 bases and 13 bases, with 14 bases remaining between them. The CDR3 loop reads CASSLNTVRLFF. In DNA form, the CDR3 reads TGTGCCAGCAGCCTAAACACAGTCAGACTGTTTTTT.

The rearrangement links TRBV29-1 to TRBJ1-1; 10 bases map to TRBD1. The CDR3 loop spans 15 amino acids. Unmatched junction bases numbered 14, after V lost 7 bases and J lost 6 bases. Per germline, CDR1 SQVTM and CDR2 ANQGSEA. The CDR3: CSAHPIRDRGSEAFF. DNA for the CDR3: TGCAGCGCCCACCCGATCCGGGACAGGGGCTCTGAAGCTTTCTTT.

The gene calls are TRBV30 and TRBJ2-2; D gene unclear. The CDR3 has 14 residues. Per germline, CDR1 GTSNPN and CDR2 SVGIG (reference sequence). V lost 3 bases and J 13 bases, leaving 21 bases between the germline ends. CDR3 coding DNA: TGTGCCTGGAGCCGTTACACCCCCCCCGAAAGGCTGTTTTTT. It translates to CAWSRYTPPERLFF.

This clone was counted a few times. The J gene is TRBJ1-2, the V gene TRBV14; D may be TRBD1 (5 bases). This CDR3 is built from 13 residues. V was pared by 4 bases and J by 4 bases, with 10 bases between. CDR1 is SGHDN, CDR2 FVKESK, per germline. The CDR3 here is CASSPGPSYGYTF. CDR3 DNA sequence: TGTGCCAGCAGCCCGGGGCCTTCCTATGGCTACACCTTC. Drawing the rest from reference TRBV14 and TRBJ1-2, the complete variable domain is EAGVTQFPSHSVIEKGQTVTLRCDPISGHDNLYWYRRVMGKEIKFLLHFVKESKQDESGMPNNRFLAERTGGTYSTLKVQPAELEDSGVYFCASSPGPSYGYTFGSGTRLTVV.

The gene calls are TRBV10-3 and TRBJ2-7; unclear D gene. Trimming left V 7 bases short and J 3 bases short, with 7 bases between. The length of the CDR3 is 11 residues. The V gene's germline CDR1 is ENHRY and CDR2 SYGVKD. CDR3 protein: CAIMQDYEQYF. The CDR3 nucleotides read TGTGCCATCATGCAAGACTACGAGCAGTACTTC.

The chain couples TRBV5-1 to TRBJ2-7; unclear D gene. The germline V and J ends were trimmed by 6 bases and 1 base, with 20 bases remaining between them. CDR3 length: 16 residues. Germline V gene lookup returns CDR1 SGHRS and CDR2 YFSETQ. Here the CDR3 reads CASKTNPRATSYEQYF. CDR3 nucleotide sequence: TGCGCCAGCAAGACCAACCCAAGGGCGACGTCCTACGAGCAGTACTTC.

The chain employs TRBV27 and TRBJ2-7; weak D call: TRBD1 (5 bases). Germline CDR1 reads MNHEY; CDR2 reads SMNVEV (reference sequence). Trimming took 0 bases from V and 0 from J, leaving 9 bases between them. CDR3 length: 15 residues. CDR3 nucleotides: TGTGCCAGCAGTTTATCGCAGGGCCTCTCCTACGAGCAGTACTTC. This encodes CASSLSQGLSYEQYF.

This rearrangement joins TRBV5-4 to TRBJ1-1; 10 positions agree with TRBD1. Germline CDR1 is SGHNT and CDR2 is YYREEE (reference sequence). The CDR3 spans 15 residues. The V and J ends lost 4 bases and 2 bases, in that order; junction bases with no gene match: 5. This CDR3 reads CASSRTGGVNTEAFF. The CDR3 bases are TGTGCCAGCAGCAGGACAGGGGGAGTAAACACTGAAGCTTTCTTT.

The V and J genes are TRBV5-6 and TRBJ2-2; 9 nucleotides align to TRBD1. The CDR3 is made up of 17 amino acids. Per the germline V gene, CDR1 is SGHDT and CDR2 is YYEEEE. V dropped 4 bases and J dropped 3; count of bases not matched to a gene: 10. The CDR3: CASSARDRVEHTGELFF. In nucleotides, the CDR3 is TGTGCCAGCAGCGCCAGGGACAGGGTGGAGCACACCGGGGAGCTGTTTTTT.

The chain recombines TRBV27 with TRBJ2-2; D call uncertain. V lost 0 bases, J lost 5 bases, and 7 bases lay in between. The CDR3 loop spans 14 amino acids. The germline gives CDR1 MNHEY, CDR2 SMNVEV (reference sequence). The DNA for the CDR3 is TGTGCCAGCAGTTTATCAGGCTGGACCGGGGAGCTGTTTTTT. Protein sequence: CASSLSGWTGELFF.

CDR3 protein: CSVLQGVGYTF. The CDR3 DNA sequence: TGCAGCGTCCTTCAGGGTGTTGGCTACACCTTC. V usage is TRBV29-1 and J usage is TRBJ1-2; perhaps TRBD1 as D (5 bases). The CDR3 has 11 amino acids. Trimming removed 6 bases at V and 7 bases at J, with 12 bases between. Germline V gene lookup returns CDR1 SQVTM and CDR2 ANQGSEA.

CDR3 in DNA: TGTGCCACCAGCAGAGACTCCTGGAACATTCAGTACTTC. This gives the protein CATSRDSWNIQYF. The chain joins TRBV15 to TRBJ2-4, with D unclear. CDR3 size: 13 residues. Germline CDR1 is LNHNV and CDR2 is YYDKDF (reference sequence). The V gene lost 0 bases and the J gene lost 7 bases, with 7 bases spanning the gap.

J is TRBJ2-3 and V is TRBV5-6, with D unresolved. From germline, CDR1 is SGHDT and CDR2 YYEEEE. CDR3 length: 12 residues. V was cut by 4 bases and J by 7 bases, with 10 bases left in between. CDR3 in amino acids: CASSLNDYTQYF. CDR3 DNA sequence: TGTGCCAGCAGCCTTAATGACTATACGCAGTATTTT.

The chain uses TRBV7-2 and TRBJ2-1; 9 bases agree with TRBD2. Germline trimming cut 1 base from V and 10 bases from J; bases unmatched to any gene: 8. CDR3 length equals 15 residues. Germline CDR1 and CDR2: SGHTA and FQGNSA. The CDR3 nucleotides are TGTGCCAGCAGCTTAGAGGCGGGGGGGCATGAGGAGCAGTTCTTC. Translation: CASSLEAGGHEEQFF.

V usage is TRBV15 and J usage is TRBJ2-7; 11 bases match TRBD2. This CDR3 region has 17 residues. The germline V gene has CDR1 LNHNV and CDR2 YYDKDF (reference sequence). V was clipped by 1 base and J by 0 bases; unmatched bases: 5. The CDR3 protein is CATSRAGTSGDSYEQYF. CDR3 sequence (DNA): TGTGCCACCAGCAGAGCCGGGACTAGCGGCGACTCCTACGAGCAGTACTTC. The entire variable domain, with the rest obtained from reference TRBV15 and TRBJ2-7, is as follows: DAMVIQNPRYQVTQFGKPVTLSCSQTLNHNVMYWYQQKSSQAPKLLFHYYDKDFNNEADTPDNFQSRRPNTSFCFLDIRSPGLGDTAMYLCATSRAGTSGDSYEQYFGPGTRLTVT.

CDR3 coding DNA: TGCAGCGCCCAAAACACCGGGGAGCTGTTTTTT. It translates to CSAQNTGELFF. This chain connects TRBV29-1 to TRBJ2-2; unclear D gene. This CDR3 has 11 amino acids. Trimming removed 7 bases from V and 2 bases from J, with 5 bases in between. Per the germline V gene, CDR1 is SQVTM and CDR2 is ANQGSEA.

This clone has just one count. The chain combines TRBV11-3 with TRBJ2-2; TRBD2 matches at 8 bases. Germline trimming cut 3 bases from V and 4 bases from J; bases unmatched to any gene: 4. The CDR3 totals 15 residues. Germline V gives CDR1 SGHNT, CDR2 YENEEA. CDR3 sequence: CASSLPGGVTGELFF. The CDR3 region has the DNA TGTGCCAGCAGCTTGCCCGGGGGGGTCACCGGGGAGCTGTTTTTT.

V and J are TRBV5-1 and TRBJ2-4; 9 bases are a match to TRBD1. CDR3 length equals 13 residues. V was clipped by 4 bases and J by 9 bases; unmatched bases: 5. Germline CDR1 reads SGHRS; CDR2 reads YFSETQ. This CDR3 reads CASSPGQGVIQYF. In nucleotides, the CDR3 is TGCGCCAGCAGCCCGGGACAGGGAGTCATTCAGTACTTC.

This chain's CDR3 is CAWEAGTYEQYF. The CDR3 DNA is TGTGCCTGGGAAGCGGGGACCTACGAGCAGTACTTC. J is TRBJ2-7 and V is TRBV30; 7 bases are shared with TRBD2. The CDR3 has 12 amino acids. Germline CDR1 reads GTSNPN; CDR2 reads SVGIG (reference sequence). J lost 2 bases, V lost 5 bases, and 3 bases had no gene match.

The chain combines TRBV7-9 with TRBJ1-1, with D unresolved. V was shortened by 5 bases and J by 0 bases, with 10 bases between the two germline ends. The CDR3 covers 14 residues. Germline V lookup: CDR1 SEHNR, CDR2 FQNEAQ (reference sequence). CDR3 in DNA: TGTGCCAGCAGCCCCGGCGGGGTGAACACTGAAGCTTTCTTT. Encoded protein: CASSPGGVNTEAFF.

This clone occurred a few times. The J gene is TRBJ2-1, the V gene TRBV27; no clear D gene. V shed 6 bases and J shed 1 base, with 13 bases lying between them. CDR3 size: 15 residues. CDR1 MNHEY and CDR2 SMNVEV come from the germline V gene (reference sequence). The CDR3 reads CASSPGKISYNEQFF. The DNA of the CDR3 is TGTGCCAGCAGCCCCGGCAAGATTTCCTACAATGAGCAGTTCTTC.

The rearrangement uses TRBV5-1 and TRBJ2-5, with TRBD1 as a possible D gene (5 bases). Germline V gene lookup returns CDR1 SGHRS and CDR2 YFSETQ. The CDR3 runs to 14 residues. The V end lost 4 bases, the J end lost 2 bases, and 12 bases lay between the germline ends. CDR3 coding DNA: TGCGCCAGCAGCGGTCGGACATTACAAGAGACCCAGTACTTC. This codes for CASSGRTLQETQYF.